The 30 T cell receptor beta chains listed next were all sequenced from one sample in a study of shared clonotypes between healthy human individuals. Clones were sequenced by immunoSEQ multiplex PCR, and TCRdb holds only the in-frame ones, with some missing. The sample includes approximately 2.4 million clones, 90% to 96% seen only once; the top ten take roughly 0.13%. The sequencing input was naive CD4+ T cells sorted from blood. Subset in this sample: CD45RA+ positively selected. The receptor set was obtained from a man aged 18 to 29 in good health.

As regards this clone: Other DNA sequences in this specimen translate into the identical CDR3. The V and J genes are TRBV11-3 and TRBJ2-3; D is uncertain. Germline V gene sequence: CDR1 SGHNT, CDR2 YENEEA. The V end lost 1 base, the J end lost 5 bases, and 4 bases lay between the germline ends. The CDR3 has 12 residues. The CDR3 protein is CASSLGEDTQYF. CDR3 nucleotides: TGTGCCAGCAGCTTAGGAGAAGATACGCAGTATTTT.

The chain couples TRBV7-2 to TRBJ2-3; TRBD1 might be the D (6 bases). CDR1 is SGHTA and CDR2 is FQGNSA in the germline V gene. This CDR3 has 16 residues. V lost 1 base to trimming and J lost 5 bases, with 16 bases between them. The CDR3 here is CASSLGGGARKDTQYF. DNA of the CDR3: TGTGCCAGCAGCTTAGGAGGGGGAGCCAGGAAAGATACGCAGTATTTT.

With regard to this clone: A much larger clone lies a single base off, so this may be a read error. Additional DNA sequences in this sample encode the identical CDR3. The chain combines TRBV5-1 with TRBJ2-5; D ambiguous. CDR1 and CDR2 from the germline V gene are SGHRS and YFSETQ. V was clipped by 2 bases and J by 3 bases, with 2 bases between them. There are 11 residues in the CDR3. CDR3 protein: CASSFEETQYF. The CDR3 nucleotides read TGCGCCAGCAGCTTCGAAGAGACCCAGTACTTC.

The J gene is TRBJ1-6, the V gene TRBV7-2; TRBD1 agrees at 10 bases. Germline values: CDR1 SGHTA, CDR2 FQGNSA. With 3 bases clipped from V and 0 bases from J, the junction kept 8 bases outside the gene matches. The CDR3 has 19 residues. The CDR3 DNA follows: TGTGCCAGCAGCTTTCGGACAGGGGGTTTGAGCTCCTATAATTCACCCCTCCACTTT. It codes for CASSFRTGGLSSYNSPLHF.

This chain links TRBV30 with TRBJ1-1, with D possibly matching TRBD1 (5 bases). CDR1 is GTSNPN, CDR2 SVGIG, per germline (reference sequence). The length of the CDR3 is 14 residues. Trimming cost V 5 bases and J 4 bases, with 17 bases left between them. This CDR3 reads CAWGIPGLSTEAFF. CDR3 DNA: TGTGCCTGGGGAATACCGGGACTGAGCACTGAAGCTTTCTTT.

This clone was counted a single time. The chain has TRBV6-1 and TRBJ2-7, with D possibly being TRBD1 (6 bases). CDR3 size: 13 residues. V was trimmed by 8 bases and J by 10 bases, leaving 21 bases between them. Germline CDR1 is MNHNS and CDR2 is SASEGT. The CDR3 sequence: CASLTPGESSQYF. The CDR3 region has the DNA TGTGCCAGCCTGACACCAGGGGAGAGTTCACAGTACTTC.

About this clone itself: The sample contains more than one DNA sequence encoding this CDR3. This chain uses TRBV7-3 with TRBJ1-1; D perhaps matches TRBD1 (5 bases). V shed 0 bases and J shed 4 bases, with 6 bases lying between them. The CDR3 sequence is 13 residues long. Germline CDR1 SGHTA, CDR2 FQGTGA. The CDR3 sequence is CASSLTGATEAFF. CDR3 DNA: TGTGCCAGCAGCTTAACTGGGGCCACTGAAGCTTTCTTT.

The genes are TRBV10-2 and TRBJ2-5, with D perhaps TRBD2 (5 bases). Trimming took off 3 bases at V and 3 bases at J, with 20 bases between the two ends. The CDR3 totals 17 residues. The germline CDR1 and CDR2 sequences are WSHSY and SAAADI. The CDR3 DNA reads as TGCGCCAGCAGTGATTCAGCCCGAACGGGAAGAAAAGAGACCCAGTACTTC. This gives the protein CASSDSARTGRKETQYF.

The chain is built from TRBV10-3 and TRBJ2-1; D call uncertain. The germline CDR1 and CDR2 sequences are ENHRY and SYGVKD. The CDR3 length is 14 residues. V gave up 0 bases and J gave up 7 bases, with 10 bases separating them. The CDR3 region has the DNA TGTGCCATCAGTGAGTCGGTTAGCTTGAATGAGCAGTTCTTC. This translates into CAISESVSLNEQFF.

The CDR3 bases are TGTGCCACCAGCGTACCACAGGGGCTTCGTGGGTACGAGCAGTACTTC. Translated, it gives CATSVPQGLRGYEQYF. The chain has TRBV15 and TRBJ2-7, with 7 bases aligning to TRBD1. CDR1 LNHNV and CDR2 YYDKDF come from the germline V gene (reference sequence). J gave up 4 bases and V 5 bases, and 14 bases lay outside the gene matches. The CDR3 spans 16 residues.

This clone was counted a single time. CDR3 bases: TGTGCCAGTAGTATAGGCAGCTTGGGCTACACCTTC. It is translated as CASSIGSLGYTF. The chain recombines TRBV19 with TRBJ1-2; D remains ambiguous. CDR3 length: 12 amino acids. Trimming took off 1 base at V and 8 bases at J, with 8 bases between the two ends. The germline V gene has CDR1 LNHDA and CDR2 SQIVND (reference sequence). Using reference TRBV19 and TRBJ1-2 for the parts outside the CDR3, the full variable domain is DGGITQSPKYLFRKEGQNVTLSCEQNLNHDAMYWYRQDPGQGLRLIYYSQIVNDFQKGDIAEGYSVSREKKESFPLTVTSAQKNPTAFYLCASSIGSLGYTFGSGTRLTVV.

The gene calls are TRBV15 and TRBJ2-3; D may be TRBD2 (5 bases). Germline V CDR1 and CDR2: LNHNV, YYDKDF (reference sequence). Trimming took off 5 bases at V and 6 bases at J, with 15 bases between the two ends. This CDR3 is 14 amino acids long. The CDR3 loop is CATSGLLGVDTQYF. The CDR3 bases are TGTGCCACCAGCGGCCTCCTCGGGGTGGATACGCAGTATTTT.

This clone was found once. The J gene is TRBJ1-4, the V gene TRBV19; 7 positions match TRBD1. CDR3 length equals 19 residues. From germline, CDR1 is LNHDA and CDR2 SQIVND (reference sequence). V dropped 1 base and J dropped 0; count of bases not matched to a gene: 11. In DNA, the CDR3 is TGTGCCAGTAGTATAGGCAGGGGGAGGATGCTAGCAACTAATGAAAAACTGTTTTTT. The encoded protein is CASSIGRGRMLATNEKLFF.

The chain couples TRBV4-1 to TRBJ1-5; no reliable D call. The CDR3 extends over 15 amino acids. V lost 3 bases to trimming and J lost 5 bases, with 14 bases between them. Germline V gene data show CDR1 as MGHRA and CDR2 as YSYEKL. In DNA form, the CDR3 reads TGCGCCAGCAGCCACGACCCCGGGTCCGATCAGCCCCAGCATTTT. Translation: CASSHDPGSDQPQHF.

A note on this clone: Other DNA sequences within the sample encode an identical CDR3. The gene calls are TRBV5-1 and TRBJ1-5; D remains unclear. The CDR3 covers 15 residues. Germline values: CDR1 SGHRS, CDR2 YFSETQ. Trimming pared 0 bases from V and 0 bases from J, leaving 7 bases between. The CDR3 region has the DNA TGCGCCAGCAGCTTGGTTCCAGGTAGCAATCAGCCCCAGCATTTT. Protein product: CASSLVPGSNQPQHF. Using reference TRBV5-1 and TRBJ1-5 for the parts outside the CDR3, the full variable domain is KAGVTQTPRYLIKTRGQQVTLSCSPISGHRSVSWYQQTPGQGLQFLFEYFSETQRNKGNFPGRFSGRQFSNSRSEMNVSTLELGDSALYLCASSLVPGSNQPQHFGDGTRLSIL.

With regard to this clone: Other DNA sequences in this specimen translate into the identical CDR3. This chain connects TRBV5-1 to TRBJ2-5; 8 bases align to TRBD1. Germline CDR1 is SGHRS and CDR2 is YFSETQ. Trimming cost V 5 bases and J 5 bases; bases outside gene matches: 5. This CDR3 contains 13 residues. The DNA of the CDR3 is TGCGCCAGCAGTTCAGGGGGCGCGGAGACCCAGTACTTC. Encoded protein: CASSSGGAETQYF.

This clone was detected only once. The chain is built from TRBV7-2 and TRBJ2-3; TRBD2 matches 9 bases. The V and J ends lost 0 bases and 4 bases, in that order; junction bases with no gene match: 11. This CDR3 is 18 amino acids long. CDR1 is SGHTA and CDR2 is FQGNSA in the germline V gene. CDR3 protein: CASSLAGYLREGSDTQYF. The CDR3 DNA is TGTGCCAGCAGCTTAGCCGGATATCTGCGGGAGGGATCAGATACGCAGTATTTT.

The CDR3 here is CASSLNKGSTEAFF. As DNA, the CDR3 is TGTGCCAGCAGCTTGAACAAGGGGAGCACTGAAGCTTTCTTT. J is TRBJ1-1 and V is TRBV5-4, with D possibly TRBD1 on 5 matching bases. CDR3 length: 14 residues. V dropped 1 base and J dropped 4 bases, with 11 bases sitting between them. Germline V gives CDR1 SGHNT, CDR2 YYREEE (reference sequence). The full variable domain, rest sourced from reference TRBV5-4 and TRBJ1-1, is ETGVTQSPTHLIKTRGQQVTLRCSSQSGHNTVSWYQQALGQGPQFIFQYYREEENGRGNFPPRFSGLQFPNYSSELNVNALELDDSALYLCASSLNKGSTEAFFGQGTRLTVV.

The chain recombines TRBV9 with TRBJ2-3, with 13 bases identical to TRBD2. The CDR3 contains 15 residues. Trimming took 4 bases from V and 3 from J; bases not matched to a gene: 2. From germline, CDR1 is SGDLS and CDR2 YYNGEE. The DNA for the CDR3 is TGTGCCAGCAGCCAGACTAGCGGGAGGACAGATACGCAGTATTTT. It codes for CASSQTSGRTDTQYF.

In regard to this clone: This sample includes further DNA sequences coding for the same CDR3. The chain joins TRBV18 to TRBJ1-2; D call uncertain. Trimming cost V 3 bases and J 1 base, with 6 bases left between them. Germline CDR1 reads KGHSH; CDR2 reads LQKENI. The CDR3 consists of 13 residues. CDR3 sequence reads: CASSPDVNYGYTF. The DNA of the CDR3 is TGTGCCAGCTCACCGGACGTTAACTATGGCTACACCTTC.

Remarks on this clone: Other DNA sequences in the sample encode the same CDR3. This rearrangement joins TRBV6-5 to TRBJ1-5; no reliable D call. The CDR3 spans 14 residues. V was clipped by 6 bases and J by 0 bases, with 9 bases between them. Per germline, CDR1 MNHEY and CDR2 SVGAGI. The CDR3 DNA follows: TGTGCCAGCAGCCGAGGGAATAGCAATCAGCCCCAGCATTTT. It yields the protein CASSRGNSNQPQHF.

The chain uses TRBV7-2 and TRBJ1-4, with D unclear. CDR3 length: 15 residues. Germline V gene sequence: CDR1 SGHTA, CDR2 FQGNSA. V lost 0 bases, J lost 8 bases, and 13 bases lay in between. CDR3 region: CASSLAVPGREKLFF. The CDR3 DNA sequence: TGTGCCAGCAGCTTAGCGGTCCCCGGGCGGGAAAAACTGTTTTTT.

This rearrangement joins TRBV6-1 to TRBJ1-3; 7 nucleotides match TRBD1. Germline-derived CDR1 and CDR2 are MNHNS and SASEGT. CDR3 length equals 15 residues. V lost 2 bases to trimming and J lost 2 bases; unmatched junction nucleotides: 3. CDR3 region: CASSEPRGTGNTIYF. DNA of the CDR3: TGTGCCAGCAGTGAACCCAGGGGGACTGGAAACACCATATATTTT.

The rearrangement links TRBV14 to TRBJ2-7; TRBD2 might be the D (7 bases). Germline V lookup: CDR1 SGHDN, CDR2 FVKESK. Trimming took 3 bases from V and 2 from J, leaving 14 bases between them. The CDR3 is made up of 15 amino acids. CDR3 amino acids: CASSHMGGPPYEQYF. CDR3 DNA: TGTGCCAGCAGCCACATGGGGGGGCCCCCCTACGAGCAGTACTTC.

J is TRBJ2-3 and V is TRBV5-1, with 11 bases that match TRBD2. The CDR3 is 15 residues long. Germline CDR1 reads SGHRS; CDR2 reads YFSETQ. V gave up 4 bases and J gave up 5 bases; unmatched junction bases: 6. The CDR3 bases are TGCGCCAGCAGCCAGCCGGGACTAGCGGTAGATACGCAGTATTTT. Protein: CASSQPGLAVDTQYF.

The CDR3 DNA follows: TGTGCCAGCAGTTACCCGACTAGCGGGAGTCCAAATGAGCAGTTCTTC. As protein: CASSYPTSGSPNEQFF. The genes are TRBV6-5 and TRBJ2-1, with 12 bases matching TRBD2. Trimming removed 2 bases from V and 7 bases from J; junction bases left unmatched: 6. Looked up from germline, CDR1 is MNHEY and CDR2 is SVGAGI. CDR3 length equals 16 residues.

The chain links TRBV9 to TRBJ2-2, with 7 bases lining up with TRBD1. Trimming cost V 3 bases and J 7 bases; bases outside gene matches: 9. Germline V gene lookup returns CDR1 SGDLS and CDR2 YYNGEE. The CDR3 is 15 residues long. Here the CDR3 DNA reads TGTGCCAGCAGCGCCTCCGGGACAGAGTACGGGGAGCTGTTTTTT. Translated: CASSASGTEYGELFF.

The CDR3 region has the DNA TGTGCCAGCTCACCAGGGGGAGACCCTTGGTATGGCTACACCTTC. This gives the protein CASSPGGDPWYGYTF. The rearrangement uses TRBV18 and TRBJ1-2; the D gene is possibly TRBD1 (5 bases). The length of the CDR3 is 15 residues. V dropped 2 bases and J dropped 5 bases, with 15 bases sitting between them. Looked up from germline, CDR1 is KGHSH and CDR2 is LQKENI.

The chain employs TRBV23-1 and TRBJ2-1, with 13 bases matching TRBD2. TRBV23-1 has ORF status, its function being uncertain. This CDR3 spans 16 amino acids. With V trimmed by 3 bases and J by 5 bases, 4 bases remained unmatched. This CDR3 is CASSHLLAGGHNEQFF. Here the CDR3 DNA reads TGCGCCAGCAGTCATTTACTAGCGGGAGGGCACAATGAGCAGTTCTTC.

The chain has TRBV27 and TRBJ2-7, with TRBD1 matching 8 bases. The V segment lost 8 bases and the J segment 7 bases; nucleotides outside the gene matches: 10. The germline gives CDR1 MNHEY, CDR2 SMNVEV (reference sequence). The CDR3 sequence is 13 residues long. The CDR3 protein is CASGRTGLEEQYF. Here the CDR3 DNA reads TGTGCCAGCGGACGGACAGGGTTGGAAGAGCAGTACTTC.